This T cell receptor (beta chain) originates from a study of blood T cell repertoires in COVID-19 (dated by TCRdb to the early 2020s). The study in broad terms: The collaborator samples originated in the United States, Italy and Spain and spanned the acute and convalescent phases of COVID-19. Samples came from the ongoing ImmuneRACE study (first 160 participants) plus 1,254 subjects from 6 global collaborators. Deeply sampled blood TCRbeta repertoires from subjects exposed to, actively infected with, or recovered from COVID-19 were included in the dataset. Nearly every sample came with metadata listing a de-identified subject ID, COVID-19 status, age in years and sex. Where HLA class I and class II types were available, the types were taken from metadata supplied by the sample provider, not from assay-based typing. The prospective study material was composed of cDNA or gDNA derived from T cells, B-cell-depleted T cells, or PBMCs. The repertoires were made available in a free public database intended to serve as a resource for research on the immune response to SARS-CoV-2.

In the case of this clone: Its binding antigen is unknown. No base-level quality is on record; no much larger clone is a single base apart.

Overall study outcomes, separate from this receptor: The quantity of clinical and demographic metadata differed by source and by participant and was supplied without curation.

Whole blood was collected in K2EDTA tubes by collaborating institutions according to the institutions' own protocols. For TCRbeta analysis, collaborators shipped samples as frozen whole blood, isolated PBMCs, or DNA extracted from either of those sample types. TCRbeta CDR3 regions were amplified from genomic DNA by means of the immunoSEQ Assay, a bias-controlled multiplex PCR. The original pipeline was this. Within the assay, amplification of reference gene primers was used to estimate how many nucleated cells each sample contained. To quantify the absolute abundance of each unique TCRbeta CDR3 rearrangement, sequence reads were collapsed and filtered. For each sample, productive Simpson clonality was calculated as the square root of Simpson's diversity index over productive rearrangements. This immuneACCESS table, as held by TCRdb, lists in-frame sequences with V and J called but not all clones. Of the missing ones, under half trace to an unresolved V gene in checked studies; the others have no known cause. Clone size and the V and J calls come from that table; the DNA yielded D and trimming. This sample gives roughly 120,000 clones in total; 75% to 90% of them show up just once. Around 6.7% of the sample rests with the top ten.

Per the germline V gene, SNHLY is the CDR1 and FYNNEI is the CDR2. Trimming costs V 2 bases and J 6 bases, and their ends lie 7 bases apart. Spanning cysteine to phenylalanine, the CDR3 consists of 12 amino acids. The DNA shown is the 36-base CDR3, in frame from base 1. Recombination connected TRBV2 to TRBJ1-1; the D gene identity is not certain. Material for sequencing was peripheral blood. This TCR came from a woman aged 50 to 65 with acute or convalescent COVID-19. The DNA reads TGTGCCAGCAGTGAAACACATTCTGAAGCTTTCTTT. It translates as CASSETHSEAFF.